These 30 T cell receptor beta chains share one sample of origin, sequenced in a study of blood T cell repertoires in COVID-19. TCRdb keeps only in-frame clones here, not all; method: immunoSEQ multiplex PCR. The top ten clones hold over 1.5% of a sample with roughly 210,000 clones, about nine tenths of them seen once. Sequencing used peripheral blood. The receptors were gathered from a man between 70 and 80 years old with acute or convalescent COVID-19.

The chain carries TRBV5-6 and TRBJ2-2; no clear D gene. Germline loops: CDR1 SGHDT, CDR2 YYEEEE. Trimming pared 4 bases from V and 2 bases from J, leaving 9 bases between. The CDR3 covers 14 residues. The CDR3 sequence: CASSPQENTGELFF. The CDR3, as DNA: TGTGCCAGCAGCCCTCAGGAAAACACCGGGGAGCTGTTTTTT.

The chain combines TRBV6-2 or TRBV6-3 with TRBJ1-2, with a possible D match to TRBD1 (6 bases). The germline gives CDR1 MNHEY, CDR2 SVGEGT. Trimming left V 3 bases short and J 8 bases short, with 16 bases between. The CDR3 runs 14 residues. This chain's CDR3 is CASSYPGQLEGYTF. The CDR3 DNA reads TGTGCCAGCAGTTATCCGGGACAACTAGAGGGCTACACCTTC.

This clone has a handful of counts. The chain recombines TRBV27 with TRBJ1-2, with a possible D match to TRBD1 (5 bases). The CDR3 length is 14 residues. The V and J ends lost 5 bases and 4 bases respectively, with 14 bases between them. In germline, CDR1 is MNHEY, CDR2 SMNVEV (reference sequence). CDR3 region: CASSPQGLGYGYTF. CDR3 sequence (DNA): TGTGCCAGCAGTCCCCAGGGTTTAGGCTATGGCTACACCTTC.

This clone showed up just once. CDR3 sequence reads: CATSDLGGSLLNEQFF. CDR3 DNA sequence: TGTGCCACCAGTGATTTAGGCGGTTCACTACTCAATGAGCAGTTCTTC. This chain connects TRBV24-1 to TRBJ2-1; D gene uncertain. This CDR3 is built from 16 residues. With 1 base removed from V and 6 bases from J, the gap between germline ends came to 15 bases. Germline CDR1 reads KGHDR; CDR2 reads SFDVKD.

This CDR3 reads CASSQEGGVGQYF. CDR3 sequence (DNA): TGCGCCAGCAGCCAAGAAGGTGGAGTGGGGCAGTATTTT. V is TRBV4-3 and J is TRBJ2-3; D is uncertain. CDR3 length equals 13 residues. V dropped 0 bases and J dropped 11 bases, with 12 bases sitting between them. The germline V gene encodes CDR1 LGHNA and CDR2 YSLEER.

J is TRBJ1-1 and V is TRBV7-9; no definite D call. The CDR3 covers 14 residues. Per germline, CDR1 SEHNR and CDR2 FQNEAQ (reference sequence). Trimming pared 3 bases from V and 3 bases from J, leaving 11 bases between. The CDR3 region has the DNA TGTGCCAGCAGCTTCGGTGGTGGTCACACTGAAGCTTTCTTT. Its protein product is CASSFGGGHTEAFF.

This CDR3 reads CASSLGGRPYNEQFF. The CDR3 nucleotides are TGTGCCAGCAGCTTGGGCGGGAGGCCTTACAATGAGCAGTTCTTC. The chain joins TRBV5-4 to TRBJ2-1; 8 bases line up with TRBD2. CDR3 length: 15 residues. Germline V CDR1 and CDR2: SGHNT, YYREEE (reference sequence). The ends lost 0 bases at V and 4 bases at J; junction bases unmatched: 3.

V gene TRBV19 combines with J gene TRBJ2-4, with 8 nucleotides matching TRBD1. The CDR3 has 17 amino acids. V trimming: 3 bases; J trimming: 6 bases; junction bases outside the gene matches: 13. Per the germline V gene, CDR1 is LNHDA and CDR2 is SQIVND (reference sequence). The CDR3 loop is CASSISGTGVRGNIQYF. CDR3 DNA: TGTGCCAGTAGTATTTCCGGGACAGGCGTCCGGGGAAACATTCAGTACTTC.

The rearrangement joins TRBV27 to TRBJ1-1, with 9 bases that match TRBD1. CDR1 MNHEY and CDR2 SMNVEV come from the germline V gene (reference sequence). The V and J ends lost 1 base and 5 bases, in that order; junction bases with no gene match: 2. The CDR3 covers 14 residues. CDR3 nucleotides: TGTGCCAGCAGTTTATACGACAGGGGGACTGAAGCTTTCTTT. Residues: CASSLYDRGTEAFF.

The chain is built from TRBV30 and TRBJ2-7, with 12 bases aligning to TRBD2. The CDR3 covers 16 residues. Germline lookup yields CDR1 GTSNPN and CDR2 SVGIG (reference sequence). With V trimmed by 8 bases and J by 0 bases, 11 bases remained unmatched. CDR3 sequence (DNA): TGTGCCAGCTCCGGGACTAGCGGGTCTAGCTCCTACGAGCAGTACTTC. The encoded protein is CASSGTSGSSSYEQYF.

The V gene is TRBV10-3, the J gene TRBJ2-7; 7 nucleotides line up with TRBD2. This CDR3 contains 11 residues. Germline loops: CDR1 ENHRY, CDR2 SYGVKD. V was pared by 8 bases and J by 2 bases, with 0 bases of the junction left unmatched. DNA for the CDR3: TGTGCCATCGGGGGGGCCTACGAGCAGTACTTC. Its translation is CAIGGAYEQYF.

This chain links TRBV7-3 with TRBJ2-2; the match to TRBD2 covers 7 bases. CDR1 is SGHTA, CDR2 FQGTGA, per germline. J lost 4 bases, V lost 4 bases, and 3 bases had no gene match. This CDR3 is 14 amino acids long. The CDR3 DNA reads TGTGCCAGCAGCTCGCAGCGGGGCACCGGGGAGCTGTTTTTT. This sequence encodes CASSSQRGTGELFF.

The CDR3: CASSRTGGFDEQYF. Written as DNA, the CDR3 is TGTGCCAGCAGCCGAACAGGGGGATTCGACGAGCAGTACTTC. This chain uses TRBV7-9 with TRBJ2-7, with 8 bases fitting TRBD1. This CDR3 is 14 amino acids long. The junction had 8 bases not matched to a gene; V was cut back by 5 bases and J by 5 bases. CDR1 and CDR2 from the germline V gene are SEHNR and FQNEAQ (reference sequence).

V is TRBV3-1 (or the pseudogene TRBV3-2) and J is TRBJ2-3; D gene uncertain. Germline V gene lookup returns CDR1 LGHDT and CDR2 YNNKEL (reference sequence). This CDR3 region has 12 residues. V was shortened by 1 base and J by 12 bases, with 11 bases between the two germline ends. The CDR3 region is CASSQASLDQYF. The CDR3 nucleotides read TGTGCCAGCAGCCAAGCCTCCCTAGACCAGTATTTT.

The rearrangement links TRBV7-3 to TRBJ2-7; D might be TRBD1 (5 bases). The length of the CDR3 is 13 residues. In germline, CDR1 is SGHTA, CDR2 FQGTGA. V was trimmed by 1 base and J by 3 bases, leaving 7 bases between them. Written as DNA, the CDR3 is TGTGCCAGCAGCTTAAATACAGGCTACGAGCAGTACTTC. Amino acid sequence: CASSLNTGYEQYF.

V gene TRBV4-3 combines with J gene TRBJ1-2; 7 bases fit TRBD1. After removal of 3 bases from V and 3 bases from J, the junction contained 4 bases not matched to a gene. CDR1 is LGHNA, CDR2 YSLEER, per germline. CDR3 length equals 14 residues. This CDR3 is CASSHRQGDYGYTF. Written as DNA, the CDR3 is TGCGCCAGCAGCCACAGACAGGGTGACTATGGCTACACCTTC.

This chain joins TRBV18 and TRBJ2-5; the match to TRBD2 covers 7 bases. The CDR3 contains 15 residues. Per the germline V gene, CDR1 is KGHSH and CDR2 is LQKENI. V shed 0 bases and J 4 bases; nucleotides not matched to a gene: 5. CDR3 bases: TGTGCCAGCTCACCACCGGGTCTAGCGGTAGAGACCCAGTACTTC. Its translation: CASSPPGLAVETQYF.

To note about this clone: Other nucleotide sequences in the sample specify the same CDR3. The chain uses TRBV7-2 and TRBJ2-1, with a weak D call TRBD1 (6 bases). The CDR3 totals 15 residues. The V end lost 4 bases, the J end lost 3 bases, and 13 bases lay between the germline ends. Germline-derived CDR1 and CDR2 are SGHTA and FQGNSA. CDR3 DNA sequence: TGTGCCAGCAGCTCGACCGGGACAAACTACAATGAGCAGTTCTTC. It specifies CASSSTGTNYNEQFF.

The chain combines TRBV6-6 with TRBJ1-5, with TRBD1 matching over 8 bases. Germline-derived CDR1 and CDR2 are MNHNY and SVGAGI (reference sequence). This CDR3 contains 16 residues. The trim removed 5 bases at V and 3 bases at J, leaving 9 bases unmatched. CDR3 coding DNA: TGTGCCAGCAGTCCCGGACAGGGCGCGGACAATCAGCCCCAGCATTTT. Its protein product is CASSPGQGADNQPQHF.

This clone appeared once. The DNA of the CDR3 is TGTGCCAGCTCACCAACGACGAGGGCTAACTCCTACGAGCAGTACTTC. It is translated as CASSPTTRANSYEQYF. This chain connects TRBV18 to TRBJ2-7; maybe TRBD2 (5 bases). V was trimmed by 2 bases and J by 0 bases, leaving 14 bases between them. This CDR3 spans 16 amino acids. Per the germline V gene, CDR1 is KGHSH and CDR2 is LQKENI.

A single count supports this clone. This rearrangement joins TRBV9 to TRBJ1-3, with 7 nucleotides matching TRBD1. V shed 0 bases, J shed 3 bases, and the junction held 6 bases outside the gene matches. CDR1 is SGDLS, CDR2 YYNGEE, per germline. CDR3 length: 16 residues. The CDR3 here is CASSVAQGENGNTIYF. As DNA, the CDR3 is TGTGCCAGCAGCGTAGCGCAGGGGGAAAATGGAAACACCATATATTTT.

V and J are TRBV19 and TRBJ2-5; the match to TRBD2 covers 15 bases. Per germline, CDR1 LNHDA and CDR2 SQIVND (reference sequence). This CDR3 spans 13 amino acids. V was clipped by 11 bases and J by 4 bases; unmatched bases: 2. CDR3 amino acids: CASGLAGGETQYF. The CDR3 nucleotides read TGTGCCTCGGGACTAGCGGGAGGAGAGACCCAGTACTTC. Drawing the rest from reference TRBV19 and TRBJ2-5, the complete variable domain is DGGITQSPKYLFRKEGQNVTLSCEQNLNHDAMYWYRQDPGQGLRLIYYSQIVNDFQKGDIAEGYSVSREKKESFPLTVTSAQKNPTAFYLCASGLAGGETQYFGPGTRLLVL.

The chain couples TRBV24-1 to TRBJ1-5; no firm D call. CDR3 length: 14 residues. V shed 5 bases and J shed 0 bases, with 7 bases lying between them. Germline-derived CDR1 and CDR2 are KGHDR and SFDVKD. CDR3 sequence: CATSGSGSNQPQHF. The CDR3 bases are TGTGCCACCAGTGGTTCGGGTAGCAATCAGCCCCAGCATTTT.

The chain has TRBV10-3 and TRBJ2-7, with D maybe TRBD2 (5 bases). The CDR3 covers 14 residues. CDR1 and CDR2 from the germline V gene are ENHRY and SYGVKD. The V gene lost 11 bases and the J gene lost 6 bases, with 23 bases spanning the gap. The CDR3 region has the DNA TGTGCCTCATCCATAGATGGGGAGATCGGCGAGCAGTACTTC. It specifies CASSIDGEIGEQYF.

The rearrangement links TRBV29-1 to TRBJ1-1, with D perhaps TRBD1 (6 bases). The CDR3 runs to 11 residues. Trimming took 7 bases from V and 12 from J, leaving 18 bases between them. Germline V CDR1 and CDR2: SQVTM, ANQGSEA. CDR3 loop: CSGQFRGIPFF. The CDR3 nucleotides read TGCAGCGGTCAGTTTAGGGGGATACCTTTCTTT.

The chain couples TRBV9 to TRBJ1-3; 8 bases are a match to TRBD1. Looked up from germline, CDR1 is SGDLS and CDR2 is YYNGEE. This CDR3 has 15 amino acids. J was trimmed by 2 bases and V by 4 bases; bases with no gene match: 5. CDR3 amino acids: CASSPQGEPGNTIYF. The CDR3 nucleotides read TGTGCCAGCAGCCCACAGGGGGAACCTGGAAACACCATATATTTT.

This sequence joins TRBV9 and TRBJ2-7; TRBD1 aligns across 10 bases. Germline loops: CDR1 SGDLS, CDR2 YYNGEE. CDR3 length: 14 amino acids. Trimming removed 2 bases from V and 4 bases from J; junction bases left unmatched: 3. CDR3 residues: CASSVWDRGYEQYF. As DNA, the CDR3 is TGTGCCAGCAGCGTGTGGGACAGGGGTTACGAGCAGTACTTC. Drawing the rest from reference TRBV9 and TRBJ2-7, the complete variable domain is DSGVTQTPKHLITATGQRVTLRCSPRSGDLSVYWYQQSLDQGLQFLIQYYNGEERAKGNILERFSAQQFPDLHSELNLSSLELGDSALYFCASSVWDRGYEQYFGPGTRLTVT.

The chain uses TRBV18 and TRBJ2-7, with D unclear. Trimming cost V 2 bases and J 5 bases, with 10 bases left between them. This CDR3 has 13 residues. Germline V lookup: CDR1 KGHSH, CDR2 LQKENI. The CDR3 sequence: CASSPGLVHEQYF. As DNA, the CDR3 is TGTGCCAGCTCACCAGGGCTGGTCCACGAGCAGTACTTC.

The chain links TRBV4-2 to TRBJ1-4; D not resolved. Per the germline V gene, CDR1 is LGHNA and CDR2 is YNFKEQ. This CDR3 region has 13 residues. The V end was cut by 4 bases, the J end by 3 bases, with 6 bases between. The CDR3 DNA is TGTGCCAGCAGCCGAGTAGCTAATGAAAAACTGTTTTTT. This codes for CASSRVANEKLFF.

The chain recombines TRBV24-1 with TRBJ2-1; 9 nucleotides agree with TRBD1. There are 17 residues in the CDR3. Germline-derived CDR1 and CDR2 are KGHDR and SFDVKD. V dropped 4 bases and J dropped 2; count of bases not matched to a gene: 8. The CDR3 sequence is CATSDFGQGKAYNEQFF. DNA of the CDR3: TGTGCCACCAGTGACTTCGGACAGGGGAAGGCCTACAATGAGCAGTTCTTC.